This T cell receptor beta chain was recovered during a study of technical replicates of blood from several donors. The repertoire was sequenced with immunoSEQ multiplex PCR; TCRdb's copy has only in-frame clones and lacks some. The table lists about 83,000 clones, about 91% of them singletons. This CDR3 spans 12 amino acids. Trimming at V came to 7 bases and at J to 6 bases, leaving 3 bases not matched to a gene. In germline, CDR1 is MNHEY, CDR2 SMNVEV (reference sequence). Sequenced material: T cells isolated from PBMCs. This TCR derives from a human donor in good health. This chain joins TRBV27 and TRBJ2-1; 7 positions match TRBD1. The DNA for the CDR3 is TGTGCCAGCAAAGGGACAGTCAATGAGCAGTTCTTC. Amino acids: CASKGTVNEQFF.